These 29 T cell receptor beta chains originate from one sample sequenced in a study of T cell responses to AZD1222 COVID-19 vaccine. The method was immunoSEQ multiplex PCR; TCRdb's version includes in-frame clones alone and lacks a portion of them. Of 86,000 or so clones listed, roughly 90% are singletons. The sample here was peripheral blood, taken 28 days after the second AZD1222 dose. The receptors derive from an adult who received the AZD1222 COVID-19 vaccine.

This clone showed up just once. The chain carries TRBV6-5 and TRBJ2-1; D is unclear. V lost 7 bases to trimming and J lost 0 bases, with 13 bases between them. Germline assignment: CDR1 MNHEY and CDR2 SVGAGI. The CDR3 loop spans 15 amino acids. The CDR3 reads CASTSATSSYNEQFF. CDR3 DNA sequence: TGTGCCAGCACCTCGGCGACAAGCTCCTACAATGAGCAGTTCTTC.

The chain employs TRBV18 and TRBJ1-6; TRBD1 is a possible D gene (5 bases). V was pared by 1 base and J by 7 bases, with 11 bases between. The length of the CDR3 is 15 residues. From germline, CDR1 is KGHSH and CDR2 LQKENI. CDR3 in amino acids: CASSPLGVGNSPLHF. The DNA of the CDR3 is TGTGCCAGCTCACCACTAGGGGTAGGAAATTCACCCCTCCACTTT. The whole variable domain, filled in from reference TRBV18 and TRBJ1-6, reads NAGVMQNPRHLVRRRGQEARLRCSPMKGHSHVYWYRQLPEEGLKFMVYLQKENIIDESGMPKERFSAEFPKEGPSILRIQQVVRGDSAAYFCASSPLGVGNSPLHFGNGTRLTVT.

The gene calls are TRBV2 and TRBJ2-7; TRBD1 agrees at 8 bases. The V gene end was trimmed by 5 bases and the J gene end by 2 bases; junction bases not matched to a gene: 8. Germline CDR1 is SNHLY and CDR2 is FYNNEI. The length of the CDR3 is 15 residues. CDR3: CASSFQGAPTYEQYF. CDR3 DNA sequence: TGTGCCAGCAGTTTTCAGGGGGCGCCAACCTACGAGCAGTACTTC.

The chain carries TRBV5-1 and TRBJ1-1; tentative D call: TRBD1 (5 bases). The CDR3 consists of 14 residues. The V gene lost 0 bases and the J gene lost 4 bases, with 10 bases spanning the gap. Germline CDR1 SGHRS, CDR2 YFSETQ. The CDR3 DNA follows: TGCGCCAGCAGCTTGGGGGGCTCGGTCACTGAAGCTTTCTTT. Translated: CASSLGGSVTEAFF.

The chain joins TRBV18 to TRBJ2-7, with 8 nucleotides matching TRBD2. The CDR3 loop spans 15 amino acids. Germline CDR1 and CDR2: KGHSH and LQKENI. The J segment lost 0 bases and the V segment lost 3 bases, leaving 4 bases of the junction unmatched. The CDR3 nucleotides read TGTGCCAGCTCACCCTCGGGGGGGGCCTCCTACGAGCAGTACTTC. Encoded protein: CASSPSGGASYEQYF.

J is TRBJ1-1 and V is TRBV4-1; unclear D gene. Germline loops: CDR1 MGHRA, CDR2 YSYEKL. V lost 1 base to trimming and J lost 5 bases, with 20 bases between them. The CDR3 spans 17 residues. This chain's CDR3 is CASSQGILGKGRTEAFF. CDR3 in DNA: TGCGCCAGCAGCCAAGGCATTTTGGGCAAGGGTAGGACTGAAGCTTTCTTT.

The chain couples TRBV7-2 to TRBJ2-6; D gene ambiguous. Germline loops: CDR1 SGHTA, CDR2 FQGNSA. With 1 base removed from V and 0 bases from J, the gap between germline ends came to 10 bases. CDR3 size: 17 residues. The CDR3 DNA reads TGTGCCAGCAGCTTAGGAGTCTACCTCTCTGGGGCCAACGTCCTGACTTTC. Its protein product is CASSLGVYLSGANVLTF.

The J gene is TRBJ2-7, the V gene TRBV2; D uncertain. CDR1 SNHLY and CDR2 FYNNEI come from the germline V gene. This CDR3 is 13 amino acids long. Deletions cut 7 bases from V and 0 bases from J, with 10 bases between. Here the CDR3 DNA reads TGTGCCAGCAACTCTGAGATCTCCTACGAGCAGTACTTC. As protein: CASNSEISYEQYF.

The rearrangement joins TRBV11-2 to TRBJ2-2; D gene ambiguous. There are 14 residues in the CDR3. Germline V gene data show CDR1 as SGHAT and CDR2 as FQNNGV. The ends were cut back, 2 bases at V and 1 base at J, with 5 bases in the middle. As DNA, the CDR3 is TGTGCCAGCAGCTTACGGATGAACACCGGGGAGCTGTTTTTT. Amino acids: CASSLRMNTGELFF. Looking up the rest from reference TRBV11-2 and TRBJ2-2 gives the full variable domain: EAGVAQSPRYKIIEKRQSVAFWCNPISGHATLYWYQQILGQGPKLLIQFQNNGVVDDSQLPKDRFSAERLKGVDSTLKIQPAKLEDSAVYLCASSLRMNTGELFFGEGSRLTVL.

The rearrangement links TRBV6-6 to TRBJ1-1; no definite D call. The ends were cut back, 0 bases at V and 4 bases at J, with 9 bases in the middle. The length of the CDR3 is 14 residues. Germline CDR1 and CDR2: MNHNY and SVGAGI (reference sequence). The CDR3 is CASSYSWGATEAFF. The CDR3 DNA sequence: TGTGCCAGCAGTTACTCTTGGGGAGCCACTGAAGCTTTCTTT.

The rearrangement links TRBV28 to TRBJ2-1; D tentatively fits TRBD1 or TRBD2 (8 bases each). Germline V gene data show CDR1 as MDHEN and CDR2 as SYDVKM. The CDR3 totals 22 residues. V lost 8 bases and J lost 2, with 37 bases in between. CDR3 sequence reads: CASRKSGGTPRTSGGAYNEQFF. CDR3 nucleotides: TGTGCCAGCCGAAAATCAGGGGGCACCCCCCGAACTAGCGGAGGCGCCTACAATGAGCAGTTCTTC.

The V call is TRBV9, the J call TRBJ1-2; 7 bases align to TRBD1. This CDR3 contains 15 residues. The V gene end was trimmed by 0 bases and the J gene end by 5 bases; junction bases not matched to a gene: 7. Looked up from germline, CDR1 is SGDLS and CDR2 is YYNGEE. The CDR3 is CASSVAIGGAYGYTF. The CDR3 coding sequence is TGTGCCAGCAGCGTAGCTATAGGGGGCGCTTATGGCTACACCTTC.

This sequence joins TRBV7-9 and TRBJ1-6; 10 nucleotides match TRBD1. CDR3 size: 14 residues. V lost 6 bases and J lost 9; bases outside the gene matches: 5. Germline lookup yields CDR1 SEHNR and CDR2 FQNEAQ (reference sequence). CDR3 sequence: CASSPGTGVSPLHF. The CDR3 bases are TGTGCCAGCAGTCCCGGGACAGGGGTTTCACCCCTCCACTTT.

This clone appeared a single time. The chain carries TRBV7-9 and TRBJ1-4, with D tentatively TRBD1 (5 bases). Per germline, CDR1 SEHNR and CDR2 FQNEAQ (reference sequence). Between the trimmed V and J ends, which lost 8 bases and 7 bases, there was a span of 17 bases. This CDR3 has 14 residues. The CDR3 sequence: CASHLLGGGEKLFF. As DNA, the CDR3 is TGTGCCAGCCATCTTCTGGGGGGTGGTGAAAAACTGTTTTTT.

The chain is built from TRBV28 and TRBJ1-2; no definite D call. V was trimmed by 1 base and J by 7 bases, leaving 25 bases between them. There are 18 residues in the CDR3. CDR1 and CDR2 (germline): MDHEN, SYDVKM. This chain's CDR3 is CASSLLSGSLGMSAGYTF. DNA of the CDR3: TGTGCCAGCAGTTTATTGTCCGGATCCCTCGGGATGTCTGCTGGCTACACCTTC.

CDR3 residues: CASSWAGVGNQPQHF. CDR3 in DNA: TGTGCCAGCAGTTGGGCAGGGGTTGGCAATCAGCCCCAGCATTTT. The chain recombines TRBV27 with TRBJ1-5, with D possibly being TRBD1 (6 bases). This CDR3 spans 15 amino acids. V was trimmed by 4 bases and J by 2 bases, leaving 12 bases between them. Germline CDR1 and CDR2: MNHEY and SMNVEV (reference sequence).

CDR3 in amino acids: CASSPQGDGTQYF. The CDR3 DNA follows: TGCGCCAGCAGCCCTCAGGGGGATGGGACCCAGTACTTC. This rearrangement joins TRBV5-1 to TRBJ2-5; 7 bases are a match to TRBD1. Germline V lookup: CDR1 SGHRS, CDR2 YFSETQ. This CDR3 region has 13 residues. J lost 7 bases, V lost 4 bases, and 7 bases had no gene match.

The chain links TRBV24-1 to TRBJ2-1, with 7 bases matching TRBD1. The CDR3 is made up of 14 amino acids. CDR1 is KGHDR, CDR2 SFDVKD, per germline. V gave up 5 bases and J gave up 4 bases; unmatched junction bases: 4. The CDR3 sequence: CATSGDRVYNEQFF. Written as DNA, the CDR3 is TGTGCCACCAGTGGAGACAGGGTGTACAATGAGCAGTTCTTC.

This clone was seen a handful of times. This chain connects TRBV2 to TRBJ2-7; D gene unclear. The CDR3 loop spans 12 amino acids. The germline V and J ends were trimmed by 3 bases and 1 base, with 4 bases remaining between them. Germline CDR1 SNHLY, CDR2 FYNNEI. CDR3 DNA sequence: TGTGCCAGCAGTGACGGATCCTACGAGCAGTACTTC. Amino acid sequence: CASSDGSYEQYF.

The chain is built from TRBV29-1 and TRBJ1-3, with unresolved D. The germline gives CDR1 SQVTM, CDR2 ANQGSEA. The CDR3 runs to 13 residues. The V gene lost 6 bases and the J gene lost 0 bases, with 9 bases spanning the gap. CDR3 in DNA: TGCAGCGTGGAGGGTCCCTCTGGAAACACCATATATTTT. This translates into CSVEGPSGNTIYF.

The rearrangement links TRBV4-1 to TRBJ2-5; D is unclear. Germline values: CDR1 MGHRA, CDR2 YSYEKL. The CDR3 has 15 residues. Trimming removed 0 bases from V and 2 bases from J, with 10 bases in between. CDR3 nucleotide sequence: TGCGCCAGCAGCCAAGATCGATACAGTCAAGAGACCCAGTACTTC. Translating gives CASSQDRYSQETQYF.

This clone was observed a handful of times. The chain employs TRBV11-2 and TRBJ1-1; 12 nucleotides align to TRBD1. This CDR3 has 15 amino acids. Looked up from germline, CDR1 is SGHAT and CDR2 is FQNNGV. V was pared by 5 bases and J by 2 bases, with 3 bases of the junction left unmatched. The CDR3 coding sequence is TGTGCCAGCAGCCGCGGGACAGGGGGCAACACTGAAGCTTTCTTT. This gives the protein CASSRGTGGNTEAFF.

The chain is built from TRBV2 and TRBJ2-7; the match to TRBD1 covers 8 bases. V gave up 6 bases and J gave up 3 bases; unmatched junction bases: 4. CDR3 length: 13 amino acids. Germline CDR1 and CDR2: SNHLY and FYNNEI. The DNA for the CDR3 is TGTGCCAGCAGCCCGGACAGGGTCTACGAGCAGTACTTC. Translation: CASSPDRVYEQYF.

This clone is a singleton in its sample. This rearrangement joins TRBV5-1 to TRBJ2-7; D gene uncertain. Germline lookup yields CDR1 SGHRS and CDR2 YFSETQ. V was cut by 0 bases and J by 2 bases, with 12 bases left in between. This CDR3 has 15 amino acids. Written as DNA, the CDR3 is TGCGCCAGCAGCTTGGTGAGTGGGAACACCTACGAGCAGTACTTC. Translated: CASSLVSGNTYEQYF.

The chain couples TRBV19 to TRBJ2-1; possible D gene TRBD2, 6 bases. CDR1 and CDR2 (germline): LNHDA, SQIVND (reference sequence). The CDR3 sequence is 16 residues long. Trimming removed 2 bases at V and 8 bases at J, with 19 bases between. The CDR3 reads CASSISLTGSGYEQFF. CDR3 coding DNA: TGTGCCAGTAGTATATCCCTCACCGGGAGTGGCTATGAGCAGTTCTTC.

The chain is built from TRBV5-5 and TRBJ2-2, with 10 bases that match TRBD2. CDR1 is SGHKS and CDR2 is YYEKEE in the germline V gene (reference sequence). CDR3 length equals 15 residues. V lost 1 base, J lost 4 bases, and 1 base stayed unmatched. CDR3 DNA sequence: TGTGCCAGCAGCTTGACTAGCGGGGCCACCGGGGAGCTGTTTTTT. Amino acid sequence: CASSLTSGATGELFF.

The chain combines TRBV7-9 with TRBJ2-7, with TRBD2 matching over 12 bases. This CDR3 spans 18 amino acids. The V gene's germline CDR1 is SEHNR and CDR2 FQNEAQ (reference sequence). Germline trimming cut 1 base from V and 0 bases from J; bases unmatched to any gene: 7. CDR3 loop: CASSLGLAGGPSSYEQYF. The CDR3 DNA reads TGTGCCAGCAGCTTAGGGCTAGCGGGAGGGCCCAGCTCCTACGAGCAGTACTTC. Variable domain in full (rest from reference TRBV7-9 and TRBJ2-7): DTGVSQNPRHKITKRGQNVTFRCDPISEHNRLYWYRQTLGQGPEFLTYFQNEAQLEKSRLLSDRFSAERPKGSFSTLEIQRTEQGDSAMYLCASSLGLAGGPSSYEQYFGPGTRLTVT.

The chain links TRBV18 to TRBJ2-2; no reliable D call. Trimming removed 0 bases from V and 6 bases from J, with 11 bases in between. Germline V gene data show CDR1 as KGHSH and CDR2 as LQKENI. The CDR3 sequence is 15 residues long. The CDR3 loop reads CASSPPIPIPGELFF. In nucleotides, the CDR3 is TGTGCCAGCTCACCACCGATCCCAATCCCCGGGGAGCTGTTTTTT.

V gene TRBV30 combines with J gene TRBJ1-3, with a tentative D call TRBD1 (5 bases). This CDR3 is 13 amino acids long. From germline, CDR1 is GTSNPN and CDR2 SVGIG (reference sequence). V was cut by 1 base and J by 2 bases, with 6 bases left in between. As DNA, the CDR3 is TGTGCCTGGAGTGGGGACGCTGGAAACACCATATATTTT. Translating it yields CAWSGDAGNTIYF.